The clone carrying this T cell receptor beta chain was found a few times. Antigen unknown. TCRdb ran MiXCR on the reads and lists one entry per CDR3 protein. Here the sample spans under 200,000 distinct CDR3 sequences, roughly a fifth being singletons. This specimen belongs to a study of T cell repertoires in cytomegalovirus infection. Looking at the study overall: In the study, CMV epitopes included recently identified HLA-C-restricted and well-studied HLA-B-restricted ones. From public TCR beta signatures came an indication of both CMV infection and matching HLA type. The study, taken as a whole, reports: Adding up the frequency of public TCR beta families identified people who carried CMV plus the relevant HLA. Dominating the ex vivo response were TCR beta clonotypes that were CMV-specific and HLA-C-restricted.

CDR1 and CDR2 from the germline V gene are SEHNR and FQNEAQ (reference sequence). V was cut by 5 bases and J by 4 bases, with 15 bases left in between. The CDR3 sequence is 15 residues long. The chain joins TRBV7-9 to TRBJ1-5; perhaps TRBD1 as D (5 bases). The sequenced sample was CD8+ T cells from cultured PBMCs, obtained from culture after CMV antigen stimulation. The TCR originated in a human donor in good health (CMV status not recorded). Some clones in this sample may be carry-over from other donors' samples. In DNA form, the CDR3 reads TGTGCCAGCAGCGACGGGACGGCGCGGAATCAGCCCCAGCATTTT. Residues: CASSDGTARNQPQHF.